Following are 14 T cell receptor beta chains from one sample sequenced in a study of vaccination and CD4 T cells after COVID-19. These receptors have no identified antigens. The Oncomine TCR Beta short-read assay was what sequenced the DNA obtained from cultured CD4+ T cells. Each CDR3 protein gets one entry after TCRdb re-called the PCR reads with MiXCR. The sample carries thousands of distinct CDR3 sequences, roughly 42% recorded once. Treatment of the sample: approximately 10-day PBMC culture with coronavirus spike peptide pools or control peptides (ViraFEST assay). These CD4+ T cells came from an unexposed donor, sampled before the COVID-19 pandemic (2011-2018). Sequenced input: CD4+ T cells from blood, cultured in vitro. These receptors all stem from a human donor in good health.

This chain uses TRBV10-3 with TRBJ2-7, with 9 bases fitting TRBD2. Per germline, CDR1 ENHRY and CDR2 SYGVKD. CDR3 length: 14 amino acids. V shed 6 bases and J 2 bases; nucleotides not matched to a gene: 5. This CDR3 is CAISNSGSTYEQYF. The DNA of the CDR3 is TGTGCCATCAGCAATAGCGGGAGTACCTACGAGCAGTACTTC.

The chain couples TRBV6-2 or TRBV6-3 to TRBJ1-2, with unresolved D. The CDR3 has 12 residues. CDR1 MNHEY and CDR2 SVGEGT come from the germline V gene. Trimming removed 6 bases from V and 8 bases from J, with 13 bases in between. For the CDR3, the DNA is TGTGCCAGCAGGGGAATCCTCGCAGGCTACACCTTC. Translated, it gives CASRGILAGYTF.

The chain links TRBV28 to TRBJ1-2, with 7 bases that match TRBD1. This CDR3 is 13 amino acids long. Germline CDR1 is MDHEN and CDR2 is SYDVKM. The J segment lost 5 bases and the V segment lost 6 bases, leaving 6 bases of the junction unmatched. CDR3 in DNA: TGTGCCAGCAGCAGGGGACAGCATTATGGCTACACCTTC. Translation: CASSRGQHYGYTF.

This clonotype was detected a few times. The genes are TRBV19 and TRBJ1-2; D is possibly TRBD1 (6 bases). Per the germline V gene, CDR1 is LNHDA and CDR2 is SQIVND (reference sequence). V lost 6 bases and J lost 7, with 15 bases in between. The CDR3 consists of 13 residues. The CDR3 loop reads CASSNRESSGYTF. The CDR3 DNA reads TGTGCCAGTAGCAACAGGGAAAGTTCTGGCTACACCTTC.

CDR3 amino acids: CASSPGQPDTIYF. In DNA form, the CDR3 reads TGCGCCAGCAGTCCTGGACAGCCGGACACCATATATTTT. The rearrangement uses TRBV10-1 and TRBJ1-3, with TRBD1 as a possible D gene (6 bases). The V gene lost 5 bases and the J gene lost 8 bases, with 13 bases spanning the gap. The CDR3 contains 13 residues. The germline V gene has CDR1 WNHNN and CDR2 SYGVQD (reference sequence).

This clonotype was counted only a few times. This chain uses TRBV20-1 with TRBJ2-5, with D perhaps matching TRBD2 (6 bases). The CDR3 contains 16 residues. V was pared by 4 bases and J by 0 bases, with 18 bases between. Germline CDR1 reads DFQATT; CDR2 reads SNEGSKA (reference sequence). The CDR3 nucleotides are TGCAGTGCTATAGGGCATGGAGGGGCGCACCAAGAGACCCAGTACTTC. This translates into CSAIGHGGAHQETQYF.

This clonotype was counted between two and nine times. The chain carries TRBV7-2 and TRBJ1-2; TRBD1 might be the D (6 bases). Germline lookup yields CDR1 SGHTA and CDR2 FQGNSA. Trimming took 5 bases from V and 7 from J, leaving 20 bases between them. The CDR3 totals 15 residues. The CDR3 region is CASSPRSSGDGGYTF. Here the CDR3 DNA reads TGTGCCAGCAGCCCGCGCTCGTCAGGGGATGGTGGCTACACCTTC.

The sample holds a few counts of this clonotype. The chain recombines TRBV29-1 with TRBJ1-5; 9 bases map to TRBD1. The CDR3 extends over 12 amino acids. Unmatched junction bases numbered 5, after V lost 7 bases and J lost 7 bases. Germline CDR1 is SQVTM and CDR2 is ANQGSEA. The CDR3: CSARTGDQPQHF. The CDR3 DNA follows: TGCAGCGCCCGGACAGGGGACCAGCCCCAGCATTTT.

The J gene is TRBJ2-3, the V gene TRBV6-2 or TRBV6-3, with no clear D. Trimming stripped 7 bases from V and 11 bases from J, with 16 bases between. Germline assignment: CDR1 MNHEY and CDR2 SVGEGT. This CDR3 has 12 amino acids. CDR3 DNA: TGTGCCAGCAACTCCTCCCCCGGCAGGCAGTATTTT. Its protein is CASNSSPGRQYF.

This chain uses TRBV6-5 with TRBJ1-6, with 7 bases fitting TRBD1. After removal of 4 bases from V and 6 bases from J, the junction contained 3 bases not matched to a gene. Per the germline V gene, CDR1 is MNHEY and CDR2 is SVGAGI. The CDR3 has 14 residues. This CDR3 reads CASSSRGINSPLHF. The CDR3 nucleotides read TGTGCCAGCAGTTCCAGGGGGATTAATTCACCCCTCCACTTT.

The V call is TRBV7-9, the J call TRBJ2-3; D is undetermined. CDR1 and CDR2 (germline): SEHNR, FQNEAQ (reference sequence). Trimming left V 3 bases short and J 0 bases short, with 7 bases between. CDR3 size: 14 residues. Here the CDR3 reads CASSLTTSTDTQYF. CDR3 nucleotide sequence: TGTGCCAGCAGCTTGACGACTAGCACAGATACGCAGTATTTT.

This clonotype is a singleton in its sample. This chain joins TRBV10-2 and TRBJ2-2; no definite D call. The CDR3 has 12 residues. The V and J ends lost 7 bases and 0 bases respectively, with 3 bases between them. The germline CDR1 and CDR2 sequences are WSHSY and SAAADI. CDR3 loop: CASNSNTGELFF. The CDR3 nucleotides read TGCGCCAGCAATTCGAACACCGGGGAGCTGTTTTTT.

Only one count was recorded for this clonotype. The J gene is TRBJ1-2, the V gene TRBV11-2; 7 bases fit TRBD1. The CDR3 loop spans 17 amino acids. Germline CDR1 is SGHAT and CDR2 is FQNNGV. Germline trimming cut 5 bases from V and 1 base from J; bases unmatched to any gene: 13. CDR3 nucleotides: TGTGCCAGCAGCCAGATACCCAGGGGGACCTTTAACTATGGCTACACCTTC. This codes for CASSQIPRGTFNYGYTF.

The rearrangement joins TRBV19 to TRBJ2-1; TRBD1 matches 7 bases. This CDR3 contains 17 residues. Germline CDR1 and CDR2: LNHDA and SQIVND (reference sequence). The V segment lost 4 bases and the J segment 1 base; nucleotides outside the gene matches: 10. DNA for the CDR3: TGTGCCAGTAGTAAATTGACGACAGGGCTTTCCTACAATGAGCAGTTCTTC. Amino acids: CASSKLTTGLSYNEQFF.